This is a list of T cell receptor beta chains from one sample in a study of T cell responses to AZD1222 COVID-19 vaccine. Profiled with immunoSEQ multiplex PCR; TCRdb holds only in-frame clones, not every one. This sample has 15,000 to 20,000 clones, with about 90% found just once. The sample consisted of peripheral blood, taken 28 days after the second AZD1222 dose. These TCRs come from an adult who received the AZD1222 COVID-19 vaccine. CDR3s include the opening cysteine and the closing phenylalanine or tryptophan. The D gene is left open where the match is weak. Clone size is not always given. Where it is, it says once, few, many or a class for expanded clones.

clone size: -; CDR3 length: 15; V gene: TRBV19; D gene: -; J gene: TRBJ1-1; CDR3 DNA: TGTGCCAGTAGTATAGGAGGAGGGGTGGACACTGAAGCTTTCTTT; CDR3 protein: CASSIGGGVDTEAFF
clone size: -; CDR3 length: 13; V gene: TRBV25-1; D gene: -; J gene: TRBJ2-3; CDR3 DNA: TGTGCCAGCAGTGTGACAGGCACAGATACGCAGTATTTT; CDR3 protein: CASSVTGTDTQYF
clone size: -; CDR3 length: 14; V gene: TRBV20-1; D gene: -; J gene: TRBJ1-2; CDR3 DNA: TGCAGTGCAAGTCATCAAACAGGGTCGGGCGGCTACACCTTC; CDR3 protein: CSASHQTGSGGYTF
clone size: -; CDR3 length: 14; V gene: TRBV29-1; D gene: -; J gene: TRBJ2-5; CDR3 DNA: TGCAGCGTGTTATTTCAGGGGGGACAAGAGACCCAGTACTTC; CDR3 protein: CSVLFQGGQETQYF
clone size: -; CDR3 length: 15; V gene: TRBV5-6; D gene: -; J gene: TRBJ2-5; CDR3 DNA: TGTGCCAGCAGCCCGGGGACCGCGGTGCGGGAGACCCAGTACTTC; CDR3 protein: CASSPGTAVRETQYF
clone size: -; CDR3 length: 19; V gene: TRBV5-4; D gene: TRBD2; J gene: TRBJ2-1; CDR3 DNA: TGTGCCAGCAGCTTGGCCGGTCGGCCTGCTCGGTCGGGGCGGGGGGAGCAGTTCTTC; CDR3 protein: CASSLAGRPARSGRGEQFF
clone size: -; CDR3 length: 19; V gene: TRBV4-1; D gene: TRBD2; J gene: TRBJ2-3; CDR3 DNA: TGCGCCAGCAGCCAACTGGGACTAGCGGGGGGGCCTCGGACAGATACGCAGTATTTT; CDR3 protein: CASSQLGLAGGPRTDTQYF
clone size: -; CDR3 length: 16; V gene: TRBV7-2; D gene: -; J gene: TRBJ1-1; CDR3 DNA: TGTGCCAGCAATCCTCCCCGGGTCGCAGGGAAGACTGAAGCTTTCTTT; CDR3 protein: CASNPPRVAGKTEAFF
clone size: -; CDR3 length: 14; V gene: TRBV5-1; D gene: -; J gene: TRBJ1-4; CDR3 DNA: TGCGCCAGCAGCCCTCCAGGGGCTTCAGAAAAACTGTTTTTT; CDR3 protein: CASSPPGASEKLFF
clone size: -; CDR3 length: 17; V gene: TRBV27; D gene: TRBD2; J gene: TRBJ2-3; CDR3 DNA: TGTGCCAGCAGTTTACAACAGGGACTAGCGGGGCCAACAACGCAGTATTTT; CDR3 protein: CASSLQQGLAGPTTQYF
clone size: -; CDR3 length: 14; V gene: TRBV5-1; D gene: -; J gene: TRBJ2-7; CDR3 DNA: TGCGCCAGCAGCTTGGGACTGACCCCCCACGAGCAGTACTTC; CDR3 protein: CASSLGLTPHEQYF
clone size: -; CDR3 length: 14; V gene: TRBV6-1; D gene: -; J gene: TRBJ2-5; CDR3 DNA: TGTGCCAGCAGTGATTACAGGCGGGGTCAGACCCAGTACTTC; CDR3 protein: CASSDYRRGQTQYF
clone size: -; CDR3 length: 11; V gene: TRBV12-3/TRBV12-4; D gene: -; J gene: TRBJ1-1; CDR3 DNA: TGTGCCAGCAGTGCAAACACTGAAGCTTTCTTT; CDR3 protein: CASSANTEAFF
clone size: -; CDR3 length: 18; V gene: TRBV3-1/TRBV3-2; D gene: -; J gene: TRBJ1-4; CDR3 DNA: TGTGCCAGCAGCCAAGTCCCGGGACGGCGTGCAACTAATGAAAAACTGTTTTTT; CDR3 protein: CASSQVPGRRATNEKLFF
clone size: -; CDR3 length: 15; V gene: TRBV29-1; D gene: TRBD2; J gene: TRBJ2-3; CDR3 DNA: TGCAGCGTTGAAACTAGCGGGGGGATGGCGGATACGCAGTATTTT; CDR3 protein: CSVETSGGMADTQYF
clone size: -; CDR3 length: 14; V gene: TRBV28; D gene: TRBD2; J gene: TRBJ2-5; CDR3 DNA: TGTGCCAGCAGGACTAGCGGGAGAGGAGAGACCCAGTACTTC; CDR3 protein: CASRTSGRGETQYF
clone size: -; CDR3 length: 12; V gene: TRBV28; D gene: -; J gene: TRBJ2-1; CDR3 DNA: TGTGCCAGCAGTTTGGTGCTCAATGAGCAGTTCTTC; CDR3 protein: CASSLVLNEQFF
clone size: -; CDR3 length: 16; V gene: TRBV28; D gene: TRBD1; J gene: TRBJ2-1; CDR3 DNA: TGTGCCAGCACCCCGGCGGGGACAGGGGCCTACAATGAGCAGTTCTTC; CDR3 protein: CASTPAGTGAYNEQFF
clone size: -; CDR3 length: 15; V gene: TRBV19; D gene: -; J gene: TRBJ1-2; CDR3 DNA: TGTGCCAGTAGTGTATTCGGGACTCTCCACGGTGGCTACACCTTC; CDR3 protein: CASSVFGTLHGGYTF
clone size: -; CDR3 length: 12; V gene: TRBV19; D gene: -; J gene: TRBJ2-1; CDR3 DNA: TGTGCCAGCTACAACTCGTTCAATGAGCAGTTCTTC; CDR3 protein: CASYNSFNEQFF
clone size: -; CDR3 length: 11; V gene: TRBV25-1; D gene: -; J gene: TRBJ2-3; CDR3 DNA: TGTGCCACCTCCCCCCGGGATACGCAGTATTTT; CDR3 protein: CATSPRDTQYF
clone size: -; CDR3 length: 15; V gene: TRBV27; D gene: -; J gene: TRBJ1-2; CDR3 DNA: TGTGCCAGCAGGTTGGGGACACCCCCTAACTATGGCTACACCTTC; CDR3 protein: CASRLGTPPNYGYTF
clone size: -; CDR3 length: 16; V gene: TRBV10-2; D gene: -; J gene: TRBJ1-6; CDR3 DNA: TGCGCCAGCAGTGAGCACCAGGTCCCTGGTAATTCACCCCTCCACTTT; CDR3 protein: CASSEHQVPGNSPLHF
clone size: -; CDR3 length: 17; V gene: TRBV11-1; D gene: -; J gene: TRBJ1-6; CDR3 DNA: TGTGCCAGCAGCTTAGCAGCGGGGATCGCCTATAATTCACCCCTCCACTTT; CDR3 protein: CASSLAAGIAYNSPLHF
clone size: once; CDR3 length: 15; V gene: TRBV5-1; D gene: TRBD2; J gene: TRBJ2-2; CDR3 DNA: TGCGCCAGCAGCTTGGCCACTAGCGGGGCCGGGGAGCTGTTTTTT; CDR3 protein: CASSLATSGAGELFF
clone size: -; CDR3 length: 15; V gene: TRBV28; D gene: -; J gene: TRBJ2-5; CDR3 DNA: TGTGCCAGCAGTGGCAGCGGACCCCTCCAAGAGACCCAGTACTTC; CDR3 protein: CASSGSGPLQETQYF
clone size: once; CDR3 length: 14; V gene: TRBV28; D gene: -; J gene: TRBJ1-1; CDR3 DNA: TGTGCCAGTAAAGGGGTACGTCGGAACACTGAAGCTTTCTTT; CDR3 protein: CASKGVRRNTEAFF
clone size: -; CDR3 length: 14; V gene: TRBV11-2; D gene: -; J gene: TRBJ1-1; CDR3 DNA: TGTGCCAGCAGCTTAAGTCCAATGAACACTGAAGCTTTCTTT; CDR3 protein: CASSLSPMNTEAFF
clone size: -; CDR3 length: 14; V gene: TRBV7-3; D gene: -; J gene: TRBJ2-3; CDR3 DNA: TGTGCCAGCAGCTTGGGACCCGACACAGATACGCAGTATTTT; CDR3 protein: CASSLGPDTDTQYF
clone size: -; CDR3 length: 12; V gene: TRBV6-5; D gene: -; J gene: TRBJ1-3; CDR3 DNA: TGTGCCAGCAGGACCTCTGGAAACACCATATATTTT; CDR3 protein: CASRTSGNTIYF
clone size: -; CDR3 length: 13; V gene: TRBV5-1; D gene: -; J gene: TRBJ1-2; CDR3 DNA: TGCGCCAGCACAGAAACAGGGAGCTATGGCTACACCTTC; CDR3 protein: CASTETGSYGYTF
clone size: -; CDR3 length: 16; V gene: TRBV3-1/TRBV3-2; D gene: TRBD2; J gene: TRBJ2-1; CDR3 DNA: TGTGCCAGCAGCCAAGATTCTAGCGGGTGGCTGGGTGAGCAGTTCTTC; CDR3 protein: CASSQDSSGWLGEQFF
clone size: -; CDR3 length: 15; V gene: TRBV19; D gene: -; J gene: TRBJ1-1; CDR3 DNA: TGTGCCAGTAACTCCCCCTCCAGGGCGAGGACTGAAGCTTTCTTT; CDR3 protein: CASNSPSRARTEAFF
clone size: -; CDR3 length: 14; V gene: TRBV4-2; D gene: TRBD2; J gene: TRBJ2-2; CDR3 DNA: TGTGCCAGCAGCCCCCTAGCGGACACCGGGGAGCTGTTTTTT; CDR3 protein: CASSPLADTGELFF
clone size: -; CDR3 length: 15; V gene: TRBV6-5; D gene: TRBD2; J gene: TRBJ2-3; CDR3 DNA: TGTGCCAGCAGTTACTCTGCGGGGGGGCCAGATACGCAGTATTTT; CDR3 protein: CASSYSAGGPDTQYF
clone size: -; CDR3 length: 15; V gene: TRBV19; D gene: TRBD2; J gene: TRBJ2-5; CDR3 DNA: TGTGCCAGTAGGGCGGTCGGGGGGTCTCAAGAGACCCAGTACTTC; CDR3 protein: CASRAVGGSQETQYF
clone size: -; CDR3 length: 12; V gene: TRBV12-3/TRBV12-4; D gene: -; J gene: TRBJ2-1; CDR3 DNA: TGTGCCAGCAGTTTAGGGCAAGCACAGCAGTTCTTC; CDR3 protein: CASSLGQAQQFF
clone size: -; CDR3 length: 18; V gene: TRBV28; D gene: TRBD2; J gene: TRBJ2-1; CDR3 DNA: TGTGCCAGCAGTATAACTTCGGGCAGCGGGGGGTTTTACAATGAGCAGTTCTTC; CDR3 protein: CASSITSGSGGFYNEQFF
clone size: -; CDR3 length: 16; V gene: TRBV19; D gene: -; J gene: TRBJ1-6; CDR3 DNA: TGTGCCAGTAGCGGTGGGGGGGGTAGAAATAATTCACCCCTCCACTTT; CDR3 protein: CASSGGGGRNNSPLHF
clone size: -; CDR3 length: 15; V gene: TRBV19; D gene: -; J gene: TRBJ2-2; CDR3 DNA: TGTGCCAGTAGAACCGCCGGGAACCGTCCCGGGGAGCTGTTTTTT; CDR3 protein: CASRTAGNRPGELFF
clone size: -; CDR3 length: 13; V gene: TRBV5-4; D gene: -; J gene: TRBJ1-4; CDR3 DNA: TGTGCCAGCAGAGCCTTTGTTGGCGAAAAACTGTTTTTT; CDR3 protein: CASRAFVGEKLFF
clone size: -; CDR3 length: 13; V gene: TRBV15; D gene: TRBD1; J gene: TRBJ2-3; CDR3 DNA: TGTGCCACCAGCAGGGGGACAGAAAATACGCAGTATTTT; CDR3 protein: CATSRGTENTQYF
clone size: -; CDR3 length: 15; V gene: TRBV5-1; D gene: -; J gene: TRBJ2-1; CDR3 DNA: TGCGCCAGCAGCTTGGGGTCGGGAGACTACAATGAGCAGTTCTTC; CDR3 protein: CASSLGSGDYNEQFF
clone size: -; CDR3 length: 14; V gene: TRBV12-5; D gene: TRBD1; J gene: TRBJ2-3; CDR3 DNA: TGTGCTAGTGGTGTCGGACAGGTACTAGATACGCAGTATTTT; CDR3 protein: CASGVGQVLDTQYF
clone size: -; CDR3 length: 16; V gene: TRBV30; D gene: TRBD2; J gene: TRBJ2-3; CDR3 DNA: TGTGCCTGGAGTCGCGGGAGAGGGAGGAAGGCAGATACGCAGTATTTT; CDR3 protein: CAWSRGRGRKADTQYF
clone size: -; CDR3 length: 15; V gene: TRBV5-8; D gene: TRBD1; J gene: TRBJ2-5; CDR3 DNA: TGTGCCAGCAGCTTGAGTTTGTACAGGGGAGAGACCCAGTACTTC; CDR3 protein: CASSLSLYRGETQYF
clone size: once; CDR3 length: 15; V gene: TRBV5-1; D gene: TRBD2; J gene: TRBJ2-1; CDR3 DNA: TGCGCCAGCAGCCCGCCGGGACTAGCGGGCCGTGAGCAGTTCTTC; CDR3 protein: CASSPPGLAGREQFF
clone size: -; CDR3 length: 19; V gene: TRBV7-2; D gene: -; J gene: TRBJ2-1; CDR3 DNA: TGTGCCAGCAGCCTCCGGGGTAGCGGACTCATTAGCTCCTACAATGAGCAGTTCTTC; CDR3 protein: CASSLRGSGLISSYNEQFF
clone size: -; CDR3 length: 13; V gene: TRBV7-3; D gene: TRBD1; J gene: TRBJ2-5; CDR3 DNA: TGTGCCAGCAGCTCACGACAGGGTGGGACCCAGTACTTC; CDR3 protein: CASSSRQGGTQYF
clone size: -; CDR3 length: 16; V gene: TRBV21-1; D gene: -; J gene: TRBJ2-1; CDR3 DNA: TGTGCCAGCAGCAAAGCGCTCGGAGAGGCGATCTATGAGCAGTTCTTC; CDR3 protein: CASSKALGEAIYEQFF
clone size: few; CDR3 length: 16; V gene: TRBV18; D gene: -; J gene: TRBJ1-1; CDR3 DNA: TGTGCCAGCTCACCACCTGGGGTAGGGTCGACCACTGAAGCTTTCTTT; CDR3 protein: CASSPPGVGSTTEAFF
clone size: -; CDR3 length: 17; V gene: TRBV18; D gene: -; J gene: TRBJ2-3; CDR3 DNA: TGTGCCAGCTCACCCGCCCAGGGGACCTTCTCTGGGGATACGCAGTATTTT; CDR3 protein: CASSPAQGTFSGDTQYF
clone size: -; CDR3 length: 12; V gene: TRBV3-1/TRBV3-2; D gene: -; J gene: TRBJ2-3; CDR3 DNA: TGTGCCAGCAGCCAAGACCAGGATACGCAGTATTTT; CDR3 protein: CASSQDQDTQYF
clone size: -; CDR3 length: 16; V gene: TRBV2; D gene: -; J gene: TRBJ1-4; CDR3 DNA: TGTGCCAGCAGCGATCGCTTAAGTGGGGGCGATGAAAAACTGTTTTTT; CDR3 protein: CASSDRLSGGDEKLFF
clone size: once; CDR3 length: 11; V gene: TRBV5-1; D gene: -; J gene: TRBJ2-5; CDR3 DNA: TGCGCCAGCAGCTTACAAGAGACCCAGTACTTC; CDR3 protein: CASSLQETQYF
clone size: -; CDR3 length: 16; V gene: TRBV5-5; D gene: -; J gene: TRBJ2-1; CDR3 DNA: TGTGCCAGCAGCTTTATTCCCTCTGGCTCCTACAATGAGCAGTTCTTC; CDR3 protein: CASSFIPSGSYNEQFF
clone size: -; CDR3 length: 13; V gene: TRBV6-2/TRBV6-3; D gene: -; J gene: TRBJ1-1; CDR3 DNA: TGTGCCAGCAGTTTCAACCTTGGCACTGAAGCTTTCTTT; CDR3 protein: CASSFNLGTEAFF
clone size: -; CDR3 length: 13; V gene: TRBV6-5; D gene: -; J gene: TRBJ1-1; CDR3 DNA: TGTGCCAGCAGTTATTCGGCGGACACTGAAGCTTTCTTT; CDR3 protein: CASSYSADTEAFF
clone size: -; CDR3 length: 17; V gene: TRBV7-2; D gene: TRBD2; J gene: TRBJ2-2; CDR3 DNA: TGTGCCAGCAGCTTAACCCTAGCGGGGGGGCTCACCGGGGAGCTGTTTTTT; CDR3 protein: CASSLTLAGGLTGELFF